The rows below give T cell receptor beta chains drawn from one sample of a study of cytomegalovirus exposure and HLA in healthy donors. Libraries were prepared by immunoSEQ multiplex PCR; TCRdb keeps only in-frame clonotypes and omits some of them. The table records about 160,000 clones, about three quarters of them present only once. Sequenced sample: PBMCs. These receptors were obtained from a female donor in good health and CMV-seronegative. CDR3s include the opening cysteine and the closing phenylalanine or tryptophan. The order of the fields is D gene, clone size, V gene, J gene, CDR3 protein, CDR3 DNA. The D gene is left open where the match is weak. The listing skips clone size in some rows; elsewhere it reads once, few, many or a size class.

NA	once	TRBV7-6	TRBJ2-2	CASSPIASGELFF	TGTGCCAGCAGTCCCATAGCCTCCGGGGAGCTGTTTTTT
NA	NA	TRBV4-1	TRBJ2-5	CASSQGELRVEAQYF	TGCGCCAGCAGCCAAGGGGAGCTAAGGGTGGAGGCCCAGTACTTC
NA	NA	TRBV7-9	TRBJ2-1	CASSSLNRNLYNEQFF	TGTGCCAGCAGCTCCCTGAACAGGAATCTCTACAATGAGCAGTTCTTC
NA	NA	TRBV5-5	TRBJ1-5	CASSLTGSNQPQHF	TGTGCCAGCAGCTTAACCGGGAGCAATCAGCCCCAGCATTTT
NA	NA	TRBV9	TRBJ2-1	CASSVEAGSYNEQFF	TGTGCCAGCAGCGTAGAGGCAGGGTCCTACAATGAGCAGTTCTTC
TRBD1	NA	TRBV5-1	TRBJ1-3	CASTRDRAISGNTIYF	TGCGCCAGCACTAGGGACAGGGCCATCTCTGGAAACACCATATATTTT
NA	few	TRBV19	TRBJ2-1	CASSKGVSPYNEQFF	TGTGCCAGTAGCAAAGGGGTCTCACCCTACAATGAGCAGTTCTTC
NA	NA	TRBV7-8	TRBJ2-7	CASSLGGRTNEQYF	TGTGCCAGCAGCTTAGGGGGGAGGACTAACGAGCAGTACTTC
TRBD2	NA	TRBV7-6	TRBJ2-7	CASSLAGGPGGSSYEQYF	TGTGCCAGCAGCTTAGCTGGTGGTCCGGGGGGTAGCTCCTACGAGCAGTACTTC
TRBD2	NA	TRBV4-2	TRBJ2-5	CASSPSGGAVKTQYF	TGTGCCAGCAGCCCGAGCGGGGGGGCCGTAAAGACCCAGTACTTC
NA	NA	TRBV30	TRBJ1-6	CAWSPARVTGGEGSPLHF	TGTGCCTGGAGTCCCGCCCGGGTTACAGGCGGGGAGGGTTCACCCCTCCACTTT
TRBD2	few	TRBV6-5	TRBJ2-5	CASSYWAGGSETQYF	TGTGCCAGCAGTTATTGGGCGGGGGGGTCGGAGACCCAGTACTTC
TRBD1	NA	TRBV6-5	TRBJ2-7	CASSYRDRGYEQYF	TGTGCCAGCAGTTACCGCGACAGGGGGTACGAGCAGTACTTC
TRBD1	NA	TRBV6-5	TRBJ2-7	CASSPRDRGSYEQYF	TGTGCCAGCAGTCCCCGGGACAGGGGGTCCTACGAGCAGTACTTC
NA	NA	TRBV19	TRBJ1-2	CASSTPGGLYGYTF	TGTGCCAGTAGTACCCCAGGAGGACTCTATGGCTACACCTTC
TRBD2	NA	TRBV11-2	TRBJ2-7	CASSLETQGPWTSRSYEQYF	TGTGCCAGCAGCTTAGAAACCCAGGGACCTTGGACTAGCCGCTCCTACGAGCAGTACTTC
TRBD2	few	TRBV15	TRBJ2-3	CATSRGGGDTDTQYF	TGTGCCACCAGCAGAGGCGGGGGGGACACAGATACGCAGTATTTT
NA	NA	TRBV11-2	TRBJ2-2	CASSLVRTTNTGELFF	TGTGCCAGCAGCTTAGTACGGACTACGAACACCGGGGAGCTGTTTTTT
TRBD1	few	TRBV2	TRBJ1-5	CASRRTGERQPQHF	TGTGCCAGCAGGAGGACAGGGGAGCGTCAGCCCCAGCATTTT
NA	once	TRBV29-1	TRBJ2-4	CSVLWDTKNIQYF	TGCAGCGTACTTTGGGACACAAAAAACATTCAGTACTTC
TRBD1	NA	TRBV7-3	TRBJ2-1	CASSSRRQGINNEQFF	TGTGCCAGCAGCTCGAGACGACAGGGGATAAACAATGAGCAGTTCTTC
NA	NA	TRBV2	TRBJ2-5	CASSETGLQETQYF	TGTGCCAGCAGTGAAACAGGTCTCCAAGAGACCCAGTACTTC
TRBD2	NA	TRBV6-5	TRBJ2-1	CASSYSRRGGGEQFF	TGTGCCAGCAGTTACTCGAGACGGGGGGGCGGTGAGCAGTTCTTC
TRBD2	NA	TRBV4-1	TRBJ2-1	CASSQAGSGGDNEQFF	TGCGCCAGCAGCCAAGCGGGTAGCGGGGGGGACAATGAGCAGTTCTTC
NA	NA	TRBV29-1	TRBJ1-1	CSGNRASAEAFF	TGCAGCGGTAACAGGGCGAGCGCTGAAGCTTTCTTT
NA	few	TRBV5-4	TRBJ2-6	CASSFGPNVLTF	TGTGCCAGCAGCTTTGGCCCCAACGTCCTGACTTTC
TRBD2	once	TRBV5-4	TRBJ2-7	CASSFGTSGRVAYEQYF	TGTGCCAGCAGCTTTGGGACTAGCGGGAGGGTAGCCTACGAGCAGTACTTC
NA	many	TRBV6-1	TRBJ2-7	CASPDPRGGGNEQYF	TGTGCCAGCCCCGATCCCCGGGGAGGCGGCAACGAGCAGTACTTC
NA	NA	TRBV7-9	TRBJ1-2	CASSLKSSSGYTF	TGTGCCAGCAGCCTAAAGTCGAGTTCGGGCTACACCTTC
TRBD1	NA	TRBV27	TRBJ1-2	CASRVGTGLRNYGYTF	TGTGCCAGCAGAGTAGGGACAGGCCTTCGCAACTATGGCTACACCTTC
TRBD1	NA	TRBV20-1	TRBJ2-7	CSARGHEQYF	TGCAGTGCCAGGGGGCACGAGCAGTACTTC
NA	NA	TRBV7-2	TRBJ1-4	CASSPQGEKLFF	TGTGCCAGCAGCCCCCAGGGTGAAAAACTGTTTTTT
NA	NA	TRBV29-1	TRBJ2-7	CSVDAGNEQYF	TGCAGCGTTGACGCCGGGAACGAGCAGTACTTC
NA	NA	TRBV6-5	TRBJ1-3	CASRPPTGSGNTIYF	TGTGCCAGCAGGCCTCCGACGGGCTCTGGAAACACCATATATTTT
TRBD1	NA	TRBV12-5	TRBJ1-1	CASGWASGTGKTEAFF	TGTGCTAGTGGTTGGGCTTCCGGGACAGGGAAGACTGAAGCTTTCTTT
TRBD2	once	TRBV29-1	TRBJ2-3	CSVVLTSGGATSTDTQYF	TGCAGCGTTGTCCTCACTAGCGGGGGGGCCACTAGCACAGATACGCAGTATTTT
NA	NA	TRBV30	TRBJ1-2	CAWSQGAGGYTF	TGTGCCTGGAGTCAAGGTGCAGGTGGCTACACCTTC
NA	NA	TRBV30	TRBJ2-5	CAGGAAGIQETQYF	TGTGCAGGGGGAGCAGCGGGAATCCAAGAGACCCAGTACTTC
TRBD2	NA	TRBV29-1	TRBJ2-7	CSVEAPSGAFYEQYF	TGCAGCGTTGAAGCGCCTAGCGGAGCTTTCTACGAGCAGTACTTC
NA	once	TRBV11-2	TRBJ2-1	CASSSGTGYNEQFF	TGTGCCAGCAGCTCCGGGACTGGTTACAATGAGCAGTTCTTC
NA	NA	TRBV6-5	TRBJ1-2	CASRGTDYGYTF	TGTGCCAGCAGGGGGACTGACTATGGCTACACCTTC
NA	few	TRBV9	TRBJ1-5	CASSVGLSNQPQHF	TGTGCCAGCAGCGTAGGGCTGAGCAATCAGCCCCAGCATTTT
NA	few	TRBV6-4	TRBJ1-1	CASSDELNTEAFF	TGTGCCAGCAGTGACGAGTTGAACACTGAAGCTTTCTTT
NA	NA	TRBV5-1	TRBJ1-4	CASSLQGTTNEKLFF	TGCGCCAGCAGCTTACAGGGTACGACTAATGAAAAACTGTTTTTT
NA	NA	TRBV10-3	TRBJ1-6	CAISPSEWNSPLHF	TGTGCCATCAGTCCCTCCGAGTGGAATTCACCCCTCCACTTT
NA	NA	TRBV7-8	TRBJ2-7	CASSQAPTYEQYF	TGTGCCAGCAGCCAGGCCCCCACCTACGAGCAGTACTTC
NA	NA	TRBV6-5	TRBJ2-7	CASSYSPGQTSYEQYF	TGTGCCAGCAGTTACTCCCCCGGACAGACCTCCTACGAGCAGTACTTC
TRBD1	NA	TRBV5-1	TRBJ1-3	CASSWTGEGGNTIYF	TGCGCCAGCAGCTGGACAGGGGAAGGTGGAAACACCATATATTTT
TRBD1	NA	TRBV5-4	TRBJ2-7	CASTNSGQGAYEQYF	TGTGCCAGCACCAACTCTGGACAGGGGGCCTACGAGCAGTACTTC
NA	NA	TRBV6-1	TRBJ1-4	CASSEARSGISRNEKLFF	TGTGCCAGCAGTGAAGCGAGGAGTGGCATCAGTCGGAATGAAAAACTGTTTTTT
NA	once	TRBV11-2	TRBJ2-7	CASSLDFAASFPYEQYF	TGTGCCAGCAGCTTAGATTTCGCGGCGTCATTCCCCTACGAGCAGTACTTC
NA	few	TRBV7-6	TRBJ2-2	CASSLWGAGELFF	TGTGCCAGCAGCTTATGGGGAGCCGGGGAGCTGTTTTTT
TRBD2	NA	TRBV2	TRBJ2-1	CASSWTSGYNEQFF	TGTGCCAGCTCTTGGACTAGCGGATACAATGAGCAGTTCTTC
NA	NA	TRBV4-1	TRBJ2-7	CASSQITGLFNYEQYF	TGCGCCAGCAGCCAAATAACGGGACTCTTTAACTACGAGCAGTACTTC
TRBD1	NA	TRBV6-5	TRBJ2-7	CASSLNQGAINEQYF	TGTGCCAGCAGTCTCAACCAGGGGGCGATCAACGAGCAGTACTTC
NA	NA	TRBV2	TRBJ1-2	CASSEGPTGPYGYTF	TGTGCCAGCAGTGAAGGACCCACAGGACCCTATGGCTACACCTTC
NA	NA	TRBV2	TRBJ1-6	CASSELTTYLRGSPLHF	TGTGCCAGCAGTGAACTAACCACATATCTTCGCGGTTCACCCCTCCACTTT
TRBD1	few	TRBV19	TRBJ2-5	CASSSDRAETQYF	TGTGCCAGTAGTTCCGACAGGGCAGAGACCCAGTACTTC